Many counts were recorded for the clone carrying this T cell receptor (beta chain). Its antigen remains unidentified. This specimen comes from a study of T cell repertoires in cytomegalovirus infection. Turning to the study itself: In public TCR beta signatures, there were indications of both CMV infection and matching HLA type.

Study-wide findings and caveats: HLA-C-restricted TCR beta clonotypes specific for CMV led the ex vivo response. Accumulated public TCR beta family frequency recognized individuals carrying CMV together with the relevant HLA.

V was trimmed by 4 bases and J by 6 bases, leaving 34 bases between them. The length of the CDR3 is 21 residues. In germline, CDR1 is SEHNR, CDR2 FQNEAQ (reference sequence). TCRdb reprocessed the reads via MiXCR and lists one record per CDR3 protein. Of fewer than 550,000 distinct CDR3 sequences in the sample, 16% are singletons; the top ten hold under 30%. The J gene is TRBJ2-1, the V gene TRBV7-9; no reliable D call. The material sequenced was CD8+ T cells from PBMCs. This sequence originates from a human donor in good health (CMV status not recorded). Some clones in this sample may be carry-over from other donors' samples. The CDR3 is CASSSSDALVRLEVPGNEQFF. The CDR3 DNA is TGTGCCAGCAGCTCCTCCGACGCCTTGGTCCGCCTCGAGGTACCCGGCAATGAGCAGTTCTTC.